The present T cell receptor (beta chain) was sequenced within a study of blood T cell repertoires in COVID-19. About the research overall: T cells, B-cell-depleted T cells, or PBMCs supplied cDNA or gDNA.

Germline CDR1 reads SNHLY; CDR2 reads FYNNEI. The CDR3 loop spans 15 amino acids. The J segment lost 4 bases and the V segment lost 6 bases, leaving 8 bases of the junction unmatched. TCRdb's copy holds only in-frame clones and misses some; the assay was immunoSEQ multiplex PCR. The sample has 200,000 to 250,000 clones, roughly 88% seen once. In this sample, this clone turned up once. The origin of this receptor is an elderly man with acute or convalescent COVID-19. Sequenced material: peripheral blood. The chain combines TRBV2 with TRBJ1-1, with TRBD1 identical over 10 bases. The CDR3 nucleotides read TGTGCCAGCAGCGCGGGACAGGGGTACGGCACTGAAGCTTTCTTT. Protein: CASSAGQGYGTEAFF.